This T cell receptor beta chain was documented in a study of blood T cell repertoires in COVID-19. Trimming took 6 bases from V and 7 from J; bases not matched to a gene: 10. There are 14 residues in the CDR3. Germline V CDR1 and CDR2: DFQATT, SNEGSKA (reference sequence). Profiled with immunoSEQ multiplex PCR; TCRdb holds only in-frame clones, not every one. Here the sample spans 80,000 to 100,000 clones, approximately 79% being singletons. This chain links TRBV20-1 with TRBJ2-1; 9 bases match TRBD1. Source material: peripheral blood. This clonotype was obtained from a man in his 70s with active or convalescent COVID-19. For the CDR3, the DNA is TGCAGTGCAAGTTCCGGGACAGGGCTGAATGAGCAGTTCTTC. This sequence encodes CSASSGTGLNEQFF.